This T cell receptor beta chain was recorded in a study of shared clonotypes between healthy human individuals. Clones were sequenced by immunoSEQ multiplex PCR, and TCRdb holds only the in-frame ones, with some missing. The sample lists under 1,100,000 clones, about four fifths seen once, with 0.6% to 0.75% in the top ten. Trimming removed 4 bases from V and 6 bases from J, with 16 bases in between. The CDR3 is 14 amino acids. Germline loops: CDR1 SGHDT, CDR2 YYEEEE. The sample comprised memory CD4+ T cells from PBMCs. Subset described: CD45RA-negative fraction. The chain is built from TRBV5-6 and TRBJ1-2; D perhaps matches TRBD1 (5 bases). This clonotype was obtained from a man aged 18 to 29 in good health. Some clones in this sample may be carry-over from other donors' samples. CDR3 protein: CASSGDGLGHGYTF. CDR3 nucleotide sequence: TGTGCCAGCAGCGGGGATGGATTGGGGCATGGCTACACCTTC.